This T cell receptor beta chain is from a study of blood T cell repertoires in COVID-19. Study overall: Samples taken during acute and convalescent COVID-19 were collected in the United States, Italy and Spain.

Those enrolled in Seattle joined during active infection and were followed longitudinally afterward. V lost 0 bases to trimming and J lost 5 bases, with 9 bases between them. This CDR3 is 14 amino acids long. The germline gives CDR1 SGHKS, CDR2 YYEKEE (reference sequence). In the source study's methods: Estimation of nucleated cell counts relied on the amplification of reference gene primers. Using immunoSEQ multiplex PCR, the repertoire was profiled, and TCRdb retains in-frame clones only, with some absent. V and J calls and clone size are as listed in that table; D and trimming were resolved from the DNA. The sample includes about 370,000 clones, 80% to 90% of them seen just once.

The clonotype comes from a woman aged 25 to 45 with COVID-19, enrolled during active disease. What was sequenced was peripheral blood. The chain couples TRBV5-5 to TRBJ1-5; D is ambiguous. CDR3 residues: CASSLVGMDQPQHF. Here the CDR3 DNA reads TGTGCCAGCAGCTTGGTCGGTATGGATCAGCCCCAGCATTTT. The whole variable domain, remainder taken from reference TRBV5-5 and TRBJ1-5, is DAGVTQSPTHLIKTRGQQVTLRCSPISGHKSVSWYQQVLGQGPQFIFQYYEKEERGRGNFPDRFSARQFPNYSSELNVNALLLGDSALYLCASSLVGMDQPQHFGDGTRLSIL.